This paragraph reports one T cell receptor beta chain. The assay was immunoSEQ multiplex PCR, and TCRdb's table has in-frame clones only and misses some. The repertoire includes about 2.1 million clones, 85% to 95% of them detected once, and 1.5% to 2% sits in the top ten. In germline, CDR1 is MDHEN, CDR2 SYDVKM. The CDR3 is made up of 16 amino acids. J lost 3 bases, V lost 3 bases, and 10 bases had no gene match. As defined, naive CD8 cells were CD45RO-negative and positively selected for CCR7, with terminally differentiated effector memory CD45RA+ cells excluded. The entry originates in a study of shared clonotypes between healthy human individuals.

The clonotype originates from a man in his late teens or twenties in good health. Some clones in this sample may be carry-over from other donors' samples. The J gene is TRBJ2-5, the V gene TRBV28; 7 positions agree with TRBD2. Sequenced sample: naive CD8+ T cells from PBMCs. The DNA for the CDR3 is TGTGCCAGCAGTTTCCCCCCCGCGGGAGCCGAAGAGACCCAGTACTTC. This gives the protein CASSFPPAGAEETQYF.